This entry features one T cell receptor beta chain sequence. Its antigen is not identified. This specimen comes from a study of a mutant IDH1 vaccine in newly diagnosed glioma. The wider study: The treated population exhibited a male proportion of 62.5%, a female proportion of about 40%, and a mean age of about 39 years. Most patients had received both radiotherapy and temozolomide, the prior options being radiotherapy, temozolomide, or both. Points from the study as a whole: Vaccination elicited immune responses in 93.3% of patients.

Indicated time point: week 23, last vaccination. Doses comprised 300 ug of mutant IDH1 20-mer peptide each, plus topical imiquimod. TCRdb keeps only in-frame clones here, not all; method: immunoSEQ multiplex PCR. The table records tens of thousands of clones, 84% of them present only once. V was pared by 9 bases and J by 2 bases, with 11 bases between. Germline CDR1 and CDR2: MNHNS and SASEGT. This CDR3 has 12 amino acids. This specimen consisted of PBMCs, obtained from a glioma patient whose treatment included an IDH1 peptide vaccine. This TCR derives from a man aged 18 to 30 with glioma. The chain combines TRBV6-1 with TRBJ2-7, with D maybe TRBD1 (5 bases). The CDR3 coding sequence is TGTGCCAGTAACCGACAGACCTACGAGCAGTACTTC. It translates to CASNRQTYEQYF.